This TCR beta chain was documented in a study of blood T cells in healthy people across ages. Alongside a J-beta primer mix, a sample-barcoded 5' primer served in a second PCR lasting about 7 to 11 cycles. TCRdb reanalysed the 5' RACE reads using MiXCR and keeps one entry per CDR3 protein. The sample includes approximately 800,000 distinct CDR3 sequences, 45% to 70% of them seen just once. Study results and caveats: Long-lived and aged donors differed, with more naive CD4+ cells and higher diversity in the long-lived.

With 5 bases clipped from V and 7 bases from J, the junction kept 7 bases outside the gene matches. CDR3 length: 14 residues. Germline V gene lookup returns CDR1 SGHTA and CDR2 FQGTGA. Aged roughly 6 to 90, donors were systemically healthy Caucasians from Russia. Details on this clonotype: Its antigen is unidentified.

The chain links TRBV7-3 to TRBJ2-7; TRBD1 matches at 11 bases. The TCR sequence derives from a man between 35 and 55 years old in good health. Sequenced input: blood. The CDR3: CASSRTGGGNEQYF. The CDR3 DNA follows: TGTGCCAGCAGCCGGACAGGGGGCGGCAATGAGCAGTACTTC. Combining the CDR3 with reference TRBV7-3 and TRBJ2-7 gives the whole variable domain GAGVSQTPSNKVTEKGKYVELRCDPISGHTALYWYRQSLGQGPEFLIYFQGTGAADDSGLPNDRFFAVRPEGSVSTLKIQRTERGDSAVYLCASSRTGGGNEQYFGPGTRLTVT.